The 28 T cell receptor beta chains presented below share a single source sample, sequenced in a study of T cells in Graves' hyperthyroidism and ophthalmopathy. Amplification of TCR beta CDR3 regions was performed using RNA transcripts as template. Carried out on the TCR CDR3, a first-round RT-PCR used the HTBI primer set. TCRdb reprocessed the multiplex PCR reads via MiXCR and lists one record per CDR3 protein. The sample lists 540,000 or so distinct CDR3 sequences, about 45% occurring once. The material sequenced was peripheral blood or thyroid tissue (not recorded which). The receptors originated from an adult woman with Graves' disease, either hyperthyroidism or ophthalmopathy (not recorded which).

In this sample, this clonotype turned up many times. V is TRBV11-2 and J is TRBJ1-1; D call uncertain. The CDR3 spans 16 residues. V was clipped by 1 base and J by 0 bases, with 12 bases between them. The germline V gene has CDR1 SGHAT and CDR2 FQNNGV. The CDR3 DNA reads TGTGCCAGCAGCTTAGGAGGCGGTACCATGAACACTGAAGCTTTCTTT. Its protein is CASSLGGGTMNTEAFF.

This clonotype was found once. One junction end does not reproduce the germline sequence, and a read error may be involved. This rearrangement joins TRBV10-2 to TRBJ2-7; 10 nucleotides line up with TRBD1. The CDR3 has 14 amino acids. Germline V gene data show CDR1 as WSHSY and CDR2 as SAAADI. The CDR3, as DNA: TGCGCCAGAAGGACAGGGGGAAAATCCTACGAGCAGTGCTTC. Its translation: CARRTGGKSYEQCF.

V gene TRBV6-6 combines with J gene TRBJ1-1, with 10 bases identical to TRBD1. Germline trimming cut 4 bases from V and 6 bases from J; bases unmatched to any gene: 5. The CDR3 consists of 14 residues. CDR1 and CDR2 from the germline V gene are MNHNY and SVGAGI (reference sequence). In DNA, the CDR3 is TGTGCCAGCAGTTGGACAGGGGGAAGAGCTGAAGCTTTCTTT. Protein sequence: CASSWTGGRAEAFF.

This clonotype was seen ten or more times. The V call is TRBV28, the J call TRBJ1-2; D possibly corresponds to TRBD1 (5 bases). Per germline, CDR1 MDHEN and CDR2 SYDVKM. Deletions cut 11 bases from V and 2 bases from J, with 18 bases between. The CDR3 has 14 residues. CDR3 bases: TGTGCCTCCAACGAAGCAGGGCGAAACTATGGCTACACCTTC. Residues: CASNEAGRNYGYTF.

The chain couples TRBV10-3 to TRBJ2-7; the D is unclear. Looked up from germline, CDR1 is ENHRY and CDR2 is SYGVKD. This CDR3 region has 12 residues. V lost 3 bases, J lost 3 bases, and 6 bases lay in between. The CDR3 DNA is TGTGCCATCAGTGATTTGGGCTACGAGCAGTACTTC. It encodes CAISDLGYEQYF.

This chain connects TRBV30 to TRBJ2-5; possible D gene TRBD2, 6 bases. V was clipped by 3 bases and J by 5 bases, with 19 bases between them. Germline V gives CDR1 GTSNPN, CDR2 SVGIG (reference sequence). This CDR3 region has 15 residues. The CDR3 DNA sequence: TGTGCCTGGAGCTGGGGGGTGTCAAACCCGGAGACCCAGTACTTC. Encoded protein: CAWSWGVSNPETQYF.

To note about this clonotype: At one end the junction does not follow the germline gene, possibly because of a read error. This sequence joins TRBV7-7 and TRBJ2-3; D gene unclear. The CDR3 consists of 13 residues. Germline CDR1 SSHAT, CDR2 FNYEAQ (reference sequence). As DNA, the CDR3 is TGTGCTAGCAGCCGTACCAGCACAGATACGCAGTATTTT. The encoded protein is CASSRTSTDTQYF. Combining the CDR3 with reference TRBV7-7 and TRBJ2-3 gives the whole variable domain GAGVSQSPRYKVTKRGQDVTLRCDPISSHATLYWYQQALGQGPEFLTYFNYEAQPDKSGLPSDRFSAERPEGSISTLTIQRTEQRDSAMYRCASSRTSTDTQYFGPGTRLTVL.

Many counts were recorded for this clonotype. The CDR3 coding sequence is TGTGCCAGCAGGCCCGGGGGGCAAGAGACCCAGTACTTC. Translating gives CASRPGGQETQYF. This chain joins TRBV6-6 and TRBJ2-5; 7 bases are a match to TRBD2. The CDR3 length is 13 residues. Losses at the gene ends were 6 bases for V and 2 bases for J; bases not matched to a gene: 3. CDR1 and CDR2 from the germline V gene are MNHNY and SVGAGI (reference sequence).

Ten or more counts support this clonotype. J is TRBJ1-5 and V is TRBV6-2 or TRBV6-3; D remains ambiguous. Trimming removed 1 base from V and 5 bases from J, with 6 bases in between. Germline assignment: CDR1 MNHEY and CDR2 SVGEGT. The CDR3 has 13 residues. Here the CDR3 DNA reads TGTGCCAGCAGTTACTTCGGGGATCAGCCCCAGCATTTT. This codes for CASSYFGDQPQHF.

This clonotype came up many times. V and J are TRBV10-3 and TRBJ2-7, with 10 bases aligning to TRBD1. V gave up 10 bases and J gave up 3 bases; unmatched junction bases: 9. CDR1 and CDR2 from the germline V gene are ENHRY and SYGVKD. This CDR3 has 14 amino acids. CDR3: CATSRQGAFYEQYF. CDR3 bases: TGTGCCACCTCTAGACAGGGGGCGTTCTACGAGCAGTACTTC.

The chain joins TRBV10-3 to TRBJ2-7; TRBD2 agrees at 10 bases. CDR1 is ENHRY and CDR2 is SYGVKD in the germline V gene. J was trimmed by 8 bases and V by 1 base; bases with no gene match: 11. This CDR3 has 16 residues. CDR3 region: CAISEFQGLAVFKQYF. CDR3 nucleotides: TGTGCCATCAGTGAGTTCCAAGGACTAGCGGTTTTCAAGCAGTACTTC.

The chain couples TRBV5-1 to TRBJ1-5; possible D gene TRBD1, 5 bases. Germline V CDR1 and CDR2: SGHRS, YFSETQ. The CDR3 extends over 12 amino acids. Deletions cut 4 bases from V and 12 bases from J, with 14 bases between. CDR3 coding DNA: TGCGCCAGCAGCGGGTCTAGGGGCCTCCAGCATTTT. The encoded protein is CASSGSRGLQHF.

This clonotype was observed at least ten times. The chain has TRBV6-5 and TRBJ2-7; either TRBD1 or TRBD2 may supply D (5 bases each). The CDR3 consists of 12 residues. Germline CDR1 and CDR2: MNHEY and SVGAGI. The V end lost 8 bases, the J end lost 2 bases, and 10 bases lay between the germline ends. The CDR3 DNA follows: TGTGCCAGCCGGCAGGGAGCCTACGAGCAGTACTTC. It yields the protein CASRQGAYEQYF.

The CDR3 DNA sequence: TGTGCCACTTCTGCGGGAGGGGTTCAGCCCCAGCATTTT. Amino acid sequence: CATSAGGVQPQHF. The chain has TRBV15 and TRBJ1-5; D is possibly TRBD1 (5 bases). The CDR3 has 13 amino acids. With 9 bases removed from V and 6 bases from J, the gap between germline ends came to 15 bases. CDR1 is LNHNV, CDR2 YYDKDF, per germline (reference sequence).

This clonotype was seen at least ten times. The chain has TRBV7-6 and TRBJ2-7; a weak D match, TRBD2 (6 bases). This CDR3 contains 15 residues. V dropped 5 bases and J dropped 5 bases, with 19 bases sitting between them. CDR1 and CDR2 from the germline V gene are SGHVS and FNYEAQ. CDR3 residues: CASSLTLASRHEQYF. Written as DNA, the CDR3 is TGTGCCAGCAGCCTCACACTAGCCTCGCGTCACGAGCAGTACTTC.

This clonotype appeared many times. CDR3 residues: CASARGQGAEAFF. The CDR3 nucleotides read TGTGCTAGTGCCAGGGGACAGGGCGCTGAAGCTTTCTTT. The gene calls are TRBV12-5 and TRBJ1-1; TRBD1 matches at 9 bases. V dropped 7 bases and J dropped 6; count of bases not matched to a gene: 6. The CDR3 has 13 amino acids. Germline V CDR1 and CDR2: LGHNT, FRNRAP.

This chain links TRBV2 with TRBJ1-6; D is unresolved. V lost 3 bases to trimming and J lost 7 bases, with 7 bases between them. In germline, CDR1 is SNHLY, CDR2 FYNNEI. The CDR3 length is 13 residues. This chain's CDR3 is CASSDGGNSPLHF. CDR3 nucleotide sequence: TGTGCCAGCAGTGATGGCGGGAATTCACCCCTCCACTTT.

This chain connects TRBV12-3 or TRBV12-4 to TRBJ1-5; D is uncertain. The V and J ends lost 0 bases and 14 bases respectively, with 17 bases between them. This CDR3 spans 14 amino acids. CDR3 amino acids: CASSLAGRVAYEHF. The DNA for the CDR3 is TGTGCCAGCAGTTTAGCCGGGAGGGTTGCCTACGAGCATTTT.

The J gene is TRBJ2-5, the V gene TRBV25-1, with 9 bases aligning to TRBD2. Germline loops: CDR1 MGHDK, CDR2 SYGVNS. This CDR3 spans 13 amino acids. This CDR3 reads CAVAGDGGETQYF. As DNA, the CDR3 is TGTGCTGTAGCGGGAGATGGGGGAGAGACCCAGTACTTC.

At least ten counts were recorded for this clonotype. The V gene is TRBV6-6, the J gene TRBJ2-5, with unresolved D. Trimming shortened V by 3 bases and J by 2 bases, and 10 bases separated the two germline ends. The CDR3 runs 14 residues. CDR1 MNHNY and CDR2 SVGAGI come from the germline V gene (reference sequence). The CDR3 nucleotides read TGTGCCAGCAGTTATAGATCGGGTCAAGAGACCCAGTACTTC. Its translation is CASSYRSGQETQYF.

This clonotype was detected ten times or more. The chain has TRBV20-1 and TRBJ2-7; perhaps D is TRBD1 or TRBD2 (6 bases each). The CDR3 covers 15 residues. CDR1 and CDR2 (germline): DFQATT, SNEGSKA (reference sequence). Trimming took off 5 bases at V and 5 bases at J, with 22 bases between the two ends. This chain's CDR3 is CSALIGGDYTDEQYF. The DNA for the CDR3 is TGCAGTGCTCTGATCGGGGGCGACTATACTGACGAGCAGTACTTC.

A note on this clonotype: One junction end disagrees with the germline gene, perhaps due to a read error. This chain joins TRBV2 and TRBJ1-2, with TRBD1 identical over 8 bases. CDR3 length: 14 residues. CDR1 is SNHLY, CDR2 FYNNEI, per germline. The CDR3 bases are TGTGCCAGCAGAGAAGACAGGGGTATAAGTGGCTACACCTTC. Translation gives CASREDRGISGYTF. The full variable domain, rest sourced from reference TRBV2 and TRBJ1-2, is EPEVTQTPSHQVTQMGQEVILRCVPISNHLYFYWYRQILGQKVEFLVSFYNNEISEKSEIFDDQFSVERPDGSNFTLKIRSTKLEDSAMYFCASREDRGISGYTFGSGTRLTVV.

V and J are TRBV7-9 and TRBJ1-3; D remains unclear. V lost 7 bases to trimming and J lost 2 bases, with 12 bases between them. The CDR3 is made up of 14 amino acids. Germline values: CDR1 SEHNR, CDR2 FQNEAQ (reference sequence). CDR3 region: CASTRTGTGNTIYF. Here the CDR3 DNA reads TGTGCCAGCACCCGAACGGGGACTGGAAACACCATATATTTT.

This clonotype has ten or more counts. Written as DNA, the CDR3 is TGTGCCAGCGGACCGGGACAGGGGAATCAAACCGGGGAGCTGTTTTTT. This encodes CASGPGQGNQTGELFF. The genes are TRBV6-6 and TRBJ2-2, with 10 nucleotides matching TRBD1. This CDR3 contains 16 residues. J was trimmed by 5 bases and V by 8 bases; bases with no gene match: 11. Germline CDR1 MNHNY, CDR2 SVGAGI (reference sequence).

The J gene is TRBJ2-5, the V gene TRBV7-6; 13 nucleotides agree with TRBD2. J was trimmed by 5 bases and V by 1 base; bases with no gene match: 7. The CDR3 runs to 17 residues. Germline CDR1 SGHVS, CDR2 FNYEAQ. CDR3 coding DNA: TGTGCCAGCAGCTTAGTTCGGACTAGCGGGAGCGGTGAGACCCAGTACTTC. Its translation is CASSLVRTSGSGETQYF.

This clonotype was recorded a few times. The genes are TRBV11-2 and TRBJ2-5; 8 bases match TRBD1. The CDR3 has 16 residues. Germline V CDR1 and CDR2: SGHAT, FQNNGV. Trimming cost V 4 bases and J 5 bases; bases outside gene matches: 12. The CDR3, as DNA: TGTGCCAGCAGCTCAAATATGTGGACAGGGAGGGAGACCCAGTACTTC. Translation: CASSSNMWTGRETQYF.

CDR3 nucleotides: TGTGCCAGCATGGGGGGGCGTGGGGCCAACGTCCTGACTTTC. This translates into CASMGGRGANVLTF. This sequence joins TRBV28 and TRBJ2-6; tentatively, D is TRBD2 (7 bases). Trimming removed 7 bases at V and 3 bases at J, with 10 bases between. In germline, CDR1 is MDHEN, CDR2 SYDVKM. CDR3 length: 14 amino acids.

There are many counts of this clonotype. The rearrangement uses TRBV28 and TRBJ1-2; 7 bases agree with TRBD1. The CDR3 is 13 amino acids. Germline CDR1 reads MDHEN; CDR2 reads SYDVKM. V dropped 3 bases and J dropped 8; count of bases not matched to a gene: 6. This CDR3 is CASSLTGRRGYTF. In nucleotides, the CDR3 is TGTGCCAGCAGTTTGACAGGGCGACGCGGCTACACCTTC.